This T cell receptor beta chain was captured in a study of early T cells in non-severe SARS-CoV-2 infection. The CDR3 totals 18 residues. TCRdb reprocessed the 5' RACE reads via MiXCR and lists one record per CDR3 protein. The data hold about 56,000 distinct CDR3 sequences, with roughly a tenth observed a single time. The receptor was isolated from an adult who was a healthcare worker with PCR-confirmed SARS-CoV-2 infection or an uninfected control (not recorded which). The rearrangement uses TRBV12-2 and TRBJ2-3; the table's D gene call, TRBD1, was not cross checked with the DNA. TRBV12-2 is assigned pseudogene status. The sequenced sample consisted of whole blood. In DNA, the CDR3 is TGTGCAAGTCCCATAAAGAGTTGTGGGGGCGAGACAACAGATACGCAGTATTTT. Translated, it gives CASPIKSCGGETTDTQYF.